The T cell receptor beta chain under discussion was sequenced for a study of CD8 T cells in ankylosing spondylitis. Broader study findings: Disease-linked clones displayed a CD8+ phenotype and appeared relatively rarely in peripheral blood. Blood from ankylosing spondylitis patients appeared to carry a characteristic roughly 8-variant TCR beta motif. Past studies reported some motif variants in reactive arthritis synovial fluid and blood.

TCRdb used MiXCR to reprocess the 5' RACE reads, holding one entry per CDR3 protein. The sample contains some 340,000 distinct CDR3 sequences, roughly 15% of which appear only once. Worth noting for this clonotype: Its antigen is undetermined.

Germline CDR1 is KGHSH and CDR2 is LQKENI. Trimming pared 5 bases from V and 0 bases from J, leaving 9 bases between. The CDR3 has 14 residues. The V gene is TRBV18, the J gene TRBJ2-3; D gene uncertain. This receptor was identified in a male donor with ankylosing spondylitis or in good health (not recorded which). The sequenced material came from blood, either unsorted or a sorted T cell fraction (not recorded which). CDR3 sequence (DNA): TGTGCCAGCTCAAAAAGTTCTAGCACAGATACGCAGTATTTT. Translation: CASSKSSSTDTQYF.